This T cell receptor beta chain was captured in a study of blood T cell repertoires in COVID-19. Study overall: Samples representing acute and convalescent COVID-19 were sourced from the United States, Italy and Spain.

The CDR3 runs 16 residues. V lost 8 bases and J lost 1; bases outside the gene matches: 13. The germline V gene has CDR1 MDHEN and CDR2 SYDVKM. The table came from immunoSEQ multiplex PCR; TCRdb's copy has only in-frame clones and leaves some out. The sample has about 81,000 clones; roughly nine tenths are singletons. This clone appeared a single time. The sequencing sample was made of peripheral blood. The chain recombines TRBV28 with TRBJ1-1, with 7 bases identical to TRBD1. The TCR originated in a woman aged 50 to 60 in a cohort sampled during active COVID-19. CDR3 sequence (DNA): TGTGCCAGCTTATTGTCAATCGGGACAGCGAACACTGAAGCTTTCTTT. Its translation is CASLLSIGTANTEAFF.